These 20 T cell receptor beta chains were all obtained from the same sample, sequenced in a study of cytomegalovirus exposure and HLA in healthy donors. Clones were read by immunoSEQ multiplex PCR, and TCRdb kept only the in-frame ones, dropping some. Here the sample spans about 160,000 clones, about 86% being singletons. The material sequenced was PBMCs. All receptors come from a woman between 18 and 30 years old in good health and CMV-seronegative.

The rearrangement links TRBV6-6 to TRBJ2-7; D unclear. CDR3 length: 16 residues. Trimming pared 7 bases from V and 0 bases from J, leaving 19 bases between. CDR1 and CDR2 (germline): MNHNY, SVGAGI (reference sequence). In nucleotides, the CDR3 is TGTGCCAGCACCCAGCTCCGGTTTAACAGCTCCTACGAGCAGTACTTC. This encodes CASTQLRFNSSYEQYF.

Comments on this clone: The same CDR3 arises from other DNA sequences in this sample as well. This chain links TRBV27 with TRBJ1-1; the D gene is possibly TRBD1 (5 bases). V was clipped by 6 bases and J by 5 bases, with 13 bases between them. This CDR3 is built from 13 residues. Germline V lookup: CDR1 MNHEY, CDR2 SMNVEV (reference sequence). CDR3 bases: TGTGCCAGCAGGCAGGGTTTAGGAACTGAAGCTTTCTTT. This encodes CASRQGLGTEAFF.

The chain carries TRBV9 and TRBJ1-4; D ambiguous. The CDR3 spans 16 residues. V gave up 0 bases and J gave up 1 base, with 10 bases separating them. Germline values: CDR1 SGDLS, CDR2 YYNGEE. The CDR3 nucleotides are TGTGCCAGCAGCGTAGCTCTGGCAGGAACTAATGAAAAACTGTTTTTT. This codes for CASSVALAGTNEKLFF.

The rearrangement links TRBV27 to TRBJ1-3; a weak D match, TRBD1 (5 bases). The CDR3 covers 17 residues. V lost 5 bases and J lost 0, with 17 bases in between. Looked up from germline, CDR1 is MNHEY and CDR2 is SMNVEV (reference sequence). DNA of the CDR3: TGTGCCAGCAGTCCCCGGGGGGGGAGACTCTCTGGAAACACCATATATTTT. Protein sequence: CASSPRGGRLSGNTIYF.

The chain couples TRBV19 to TRBJ2-7; TRBD1 agrees at 8 bases. CDR1 LNHDA and CDR2 SQIVND come from the germline V gene (reference sequence). The ends lost 5 bases at V and 3 bases at J; junction bases unmatched: 6. The CDR3 totals 14 residues. CDR3 loop: CASSPLTGVYEQYF. The CDR3 bases are TGTGCCAGTAGTCCCCTGACAGGGGTCTACGAGCAGTACTTC.

The chain has TRBV27 and TRBJ2-7; 15 bases align to TRBD2. Germline CDR1 reads MNHEY; CDR2 reads SMNVEV (reference sequence). V lost 2 bases and J lost 3; bases outside the gene matches: 2. The CDR3 runs to 16 residues. The CDR3 region is CASSLGTSGRIYEQYF. Here the CDR3 DNA reads TGTGCCAGCAGTTTAGGGACTAGCGGGAGGATCTACGAGCAGTACTTC.

CDR3 sequence (DNA): TGTGCCAGCAGTTCAAGGGGGGGCATGAACACTGAAGCTTTCTTT. Protein: CASSSRGGMNTEAFF. The chain joins TRBV27 to TRBJ1-1, with a possible D match to TRBD1 (6 bases). This CDR3 is 15 amino acids long. The V gene's germline CDR1 is MNHEY and CDR2 SMNVEV (reference sequence). V was trimmed by 4 bases and J by 0 bases, leaving 12 bases between them.

This sequence joins TRBV7-9 and TRBJ1-2; no firm D call. The V and J ends lost 4 bases and 3 bases respectively, with 12 bases between them. This CDR3 spans 14 amino acids. Germline CDR1 and CDR2: SEHNR and FQNEAQ (reference sequence). CDR3 amino acids: CASSSGMGHYGYTF. CDR3 coding DNA: TGTGCCAGCAGCTCCGGGATGGGCCACTATGGCTACACCTTC.

This chain joins TRBV19 and TRBJ1-2; 9 nucleotides align to TRBD1. CDR1 is LNHDA, CDR2 SQIVND, per germline (reference sequence). V lost 3 bases to trimming and J lost 4 bases; unmatched junction nucleotides: 15. CDR3 length: 18 residues. This CDR3 reads CASSMPPHGQGLVYGYTF. CDR3 nucleotide sequence: TGTGCCAGTAGTATGCCGCCCCATGGACAGGGGCTTGTCTATGGCTACACCTTC.

This chain links TRBV5-1 with TRBJ1-2; D is possibly TRBD1 (6 bases). With 0 bases removed from V and 4 bases from J, the gap between germline ends came to 25 bases. Germline CDR1 reads SGHRS; CDR2 reads YFSETQ. The CDR3 extends over 19 amino acids. This CDR3 is CASSLGTRGRTLRGYGYTF. CDR3 bases: TGCGCCAGCAGCTTGGGGACACGTGGACGGACCCTCAGGGGCTATGGCTACACCTTC.

The rearrangement joins TRBV7-2 to TRBJ1-2, with D perhaps matching TRBD1 (5 bases). The CDR3 runs to 13 residues. The V gene lost 2 bases and the J gene lost 5 bases, with 9 bases spanning the gap. CDR1 is SGHTA and CDR2 is FQGNSA in the germline V gene. The CDR3 spells CASSLQGSYGYTF. For the CDR3, the DNA is TGTGCCAGCAGCTTACAGGGCTCTTATGGCTACACCTTC.

The V gene is TRBV30, the J gene TRBJ2-4; no definite D call. V lost 2 bases and J 8 bases, leaving 10 bases between the germline ends. Germline CDR1 is GTSNPN and CDR2 is SVGIG (reference sequence). The CDR3 is 12 amino acids. CDR3 protein: CAWSPNRDIQYF. The CDR3 DNA is TGTGCCTGGAGTCCCAACCGAGACATTCAGTACTTC.

This chain joins TRBV4-1 and TRBJ1-1; the match to TRBD1 covers 9 bases. The CDR3 totals 16 residues. Germline CDR1 reads MGHRA; CDR2 reads YSYEKL. V gave up 3 bases and J gave up 1 base; unmatched junction bases: 6. This chain's CDR3 is CASSHTEQGANTEAFF. As DNA, the CDR3 is TGCGCCAGCAGCCACACCGAACAGGGGGCGAACACTGAAGCTTTCTTT.

The CDR3 nucleotides are TGTGCCAGCAGCTTGGGGGTTAACAGAGATAAGAACTATGGCTACACCTTC. This encodes CASSLGVNRDKNYGYTF. This chain uses TRBV5-8 with TRBJ1-2; unclear D gene. Germline loops: CDR1 SGHTS, CDR2 YDEGEE. This CDR3 contains 17 residues. Trimming removed 0 bases at V and 2 bases at J, with 17 bases between.

The gene calls are TRBV6-5 and TRBJ2-7; 8 nucleotides align to TRBD1. Trimming removed 2 bases from V and 6 bases from J; junction bases left unmatched: 6. This CDR3 is built from 14 residues. Germline CDR1 MNHEY, CDR2 SVGAGI. DNA of the CDR3: TGTGCCAGCAGTTACGGGCAGGGGGCTCGCGAGCAGTACTTC. Its translation: CASSYGQGAREQYF.

The V and J genes are TRBV10-1 and TRBJ2-7; 9 bases are a match to TRBD1. J was trimmed by 12 bases and V by 5 bases; bases with no gene match: 5. The CDR3 contains 11 residues. Germline CDR1 reads WNHNN; CDR2 reads SYGVQD (reference sequence). The CDR3 loop reads CASSPGTGLYF. In DNA form, the CDR3 reads TGCGCCAGCAGTCCAGGGACAGGGTTGTACTTC.

The V call is TRBV7-2, the J call TRBJ2-1, with TRBD2 identical over 10 bases. V dropped 7 bases and J dropped 6; count of bases not matched to a gene: 6. Germline V lookup: CDR1 SGHTA, CDR2 FQGNSA. The CDR3 covers 14 residues. CDR3 bases: TGTGCCAGCATCCCACTAGCGGGGTCCAATGAGCAGTTCTTC. Protein: CASIPLAGSNEQFF.

The J gene is TRBJ2-1, the V gene TRBV7-2, with TRBD1 as a possible D gene (6 bases). The CDR3 length is 17 residues. The V gene's germline CDR1 is SGHTA and CDR2 FQGNSA. V was pared by 3 bases and J by 8 bases, with 23 bases between. The CDR3 DNA follows: TGTGCCAGCAGCTTTGGCCTCCCTACTCAGGACAGAGATGAGCAGTTCTTC. Its protein product is CASSFGLPTQDRDEQFF.

The J gene is TRBJ2-7, the V gene TRBV28, with 13 bases fitting TRBD2. Germline CDR1 reads MDHEN; CDR2 reads SYDVKM. The CDR3 contains 14 residues. V lost 6 bases to trimming and J lost 6 bases; unmatched junction nucleotides: 5. CDR3 sequence: CASSLLAGGGEQYF. In DNA, the CDR3 is TGTGCCAGCAGCCTACTAGCGGGAGGGGGCGAGCAGTACTTC. The variable domain in full, with the rest retrieved from reference TRBV28 and TRBJ2-7, is DVKVTQSSRYLVKRTGEKVFLECVQDMDHENMFWYRQDPGLGLRLIYFSYDVKMKEKGDIPEGYSVSREKKERFSLILESASTNQTSMYLCASSLLAGGGEQYFGPGTRLTVT.

The V gene is TRBV29-1, the J gene TRBJ2-4; a possible D gene is TRBD2 (5 bases). Germline lookup yields CDR1 SQVTM and CDR2 ANQGSEA. The CDR3 contains 13 residues. The V and J ends lost 4 bases and 8 bases respectively, with 15 bases between them. Written as DNA, the CDR3 is TGCAGCGTTGCGACGTTTAACGGGGACATTCAGTACTTC. It codes for CSVATFNGDIQYF.